One and the same sample provided the 32 T cell receptor beta chains below, sequenced in a study of Graves' ophthalmopathy and Graves' hyperthyroidism. RNA transcripts provided the template for amplifying TCR beta CDR3 regions. First-round RT-PCR used HTBI primers; second-round multiplex PCR followed. One entry per CDR3 protein, called by TCRdb with MiXCR from the multiplex PCR reads. The sample lists about 370,000 distinct CDR3 sequences; approximately 18% were seen once. Sequencing used peripheral blood. The receptors originated from an adult woman with stable Graves' hyperthyroidism.

This clonotype was seen a single time. The V and J genes are TRBV12-3 or TRBV12-4 and TRBJ2-7; TRBD2 aligns across 8 bases. The J segment lost 3 bases and the V segment lost 1 base, leaving 5 bases of the junction unmatched. The CDR3 is 15 amino acids. The CDR3 region is CASSLVTSGLYEQYF. The DNA of the CDR3 is TGTGCCAGCAGTTTAGTCACTAGCGGTCTCTACGAGCAGTACTTC.

This clonotype has at least ten counts. The rearrangement joins TRBV6-5 to TRBJ1-1; D unresolved. V lost 0 bases and J 8 bases, leaving 10 bases between the germline ends. Germline assignment: CDR1 MNHEY and CDR2 SVGAGI. This CDR3 comprises 13 residues. The CDR3 bases are TGTGCCAGCAGTTACTCGAACGGTCGGGAAGCTTTCTTT. It is translated as CASSYSNGREAFF.

This clonotype was counted ten times or more. The V call is TRBV12-3 or TRBV12-4, the J call TRBJ2-7; tentative D call: TRBD1 (5 bases). The CDR3 length is 14 residues. With 0 bases removed from V and 3 bases from J, the gap between germline ends came to 9 bases. CDR3 sequence reads: CASSLAGRGYEQYF. The CDR3 nucleotides are TGTGCCAGCAGTTTAGCGGGGCGAGGCTACGAGCAGTACTTC.

Only a few counts were recorded for this clonotype. The J gene is TRBJ2-5, the V gene TRBV5-1; D assignment may be TRBD1 or TRBD2 (6 bases each). V dropped 2 bases and J dropped 1 base, with 12 bases sitting between them. The germline gives CDR1 SGHRS, CDR2 YFSETQ. The CDR3 is made up of 15 amino acids. CDR3 protein: CASSFGGSTQETQYF. The DNA for the CDR3 is TGCGCCAGCAGCTTCGGGGGCAGCACCCAAGAGACCCAGTACTTC.

This clonotype was seen ten or more times. One end of the junction does not line up with germline, which may come from a read error. The chain is built from TRBV6-1 and TRBJ2-7; maybe TRBD2 (6 bases). Germline-derived CDR1 and CDR2 are MNHNS and SASEGT. This CDR3 has 11 residues. CDR3 amino acids: CASSATGTSNF. CDR3 sequence (DNA): TGTGCCAGCAGTGCCACCGGGACTTCCAACTTC.

This clonotype was detected ten times or more. The V gene is TRBV27, the J gene TRBJ2-5; 14 bases match TRBD2. The CDR3 has 15 amino acids. Germline V gene data show CDR1 as MNHEY and CDR2 as SMNVEV (reference sequence). J was trimmed by 5 bases and V by 6 bases; bases with no gene match: 5. The CDR3 DNA follows: TGTGCCAGCAGGGGACTAGCGGGAGCCCCTGAGACCCAGTACTTC. It specifies CASRGLAGAPETQYF.

This clonotype was seen repeatedly, ten times or more. The genes are TRBV6-4 and TRBJ1-6, with D possibly being TRBD1 (5 bases). This CDR3 spans 20 amino acids. The germline V and J ends were trimmed by 3 bases and 10 bases, with 31 bases remaining between them. Germline-derived CDR1 and CDR2 are MRHNA and SNTAGT. This chain's CDR3 is CASSEHYPGLVRDGWSPLHF. DNA of the CDR3: TGTGCCAGCAGTGAGCACTATCCGGGGCTGGTCCGGGATGGTTGGTCACCCCTCCACTTT.

This clonotype was picked up many times. The V call is TRBV9, the J call TRBJ2-4; unclear D gene. The CDR3 is 16 amino acids. Germline V gene lookup returns CDR1 SGDLS and CDR2 YYNGEE. V was trimmed by 0 bases and J by 3 bases, leaving 13 bases between them. DNA for the CDR3: TGTGCCAGCAGCGTAGAGGACGGGTTGATCAAAAACATTCAGTACTTC. Translation: CASSVEDGLIKNIQYF.

This clonotype showed up many times. The chain has TRBV3-1 and TRBJ1-1, with D perhaps matching TRBD1 (5 bases). V dropped 3 bases and J dropped 7 bases, with 9 bases sitting between them. The germline gives CDR1 LGHDT, CDR2 YNNKEL (reference sequence). There are 12 residues in the CDR3. Written as DNA, the CDR3 is TGTGCCAGCAGCCAGGGACCCTATGAAGCTTTCTTT. Translated: CASSQGPYEAFF.

The chain recombines TRBV20-1 with TRBJ1-4; no reliable D call. The ends were cut back, 0 bases at V and 3 bases at J, with 11 bases in the middle. The CDR3 is 15 amino acids. Germline-derived CDR1 and CDR2 are DFQATT and SNEGSKA (reference sequence). In DNA, the CDR3 is TGCAGTGCTAGAGATTACCGGGCTCCTAATGAAAAACTGTTTTTT. This translates into CSARDYRAPNEKLFF.

This clonotype was found many times. V is TRBV28 and J is TRBJ2-7, with 11 bases that match TRBD2. CDR3 length: 15 amino acids. Germline V lookup: CDR1 MDHEN, CDR2 SYDVKM. V gave up 6 bases and J gave up 6 bases; unmatched junction bases: 10. CDR3 protein: CASSRLAGGGREQYF. The CDR3 DNA is TGTGCCAGCAGCCGGCTAGCGGGAGGCGGTCGCGAGCAGTACTTC.

Notes on this clonotype: Its ends do not fully match the called genes, so a read error is possible. The V call is TRBV2, the J call TRBJ2-2, with D perhaps matching TRBD2 (5 bases). Per germline, CDR1 SNHLY and CDR2 FYNNEI. The CDR3 sequence is 14 residues long. The CDR3 DNA follows: TGTGCCAGCAGCGCCGGTATAGGTCCCGGGGAGCTGTGTTTT. Amino acids: CASSAGIGPGELCF. Variable domain in full (rest from reference TRBV2 and TRBJ2-2): EPEVTQTPSHQVTQMGQEVILRCVPISNHLYFYWYRQILGQKVEFLVSFYNNEISEKSEIFDDQFSVERPDGSNFTLKIRSTKLEDSAMYFCASSAGIGPGELCFGEGSRLTVL.

Many counts were recorded for this clonotype. CDR3 in DNA: TGCAGTGCTAGACCAACAGGGTACAAGGCTGAAGCTTTCTTT. Residues: CSARPTGYKAEAFF. The chain joins TRBV20-1 to TRBJ1-1, with a weak D call TRBD1 (6 bases). Germline V CDR1 and CDR2: DFQATT, SNEGSKA (reference sequence). Trimming removed 2 bases at V and 6 bases at J, with 16 bases between. The CDR3 length is 14 residues.

This clonotype was picked up many times. This chain uses TRBV6-1 with TRBJ2-5; D not resolved. This CDR3 has 15 residues. Germline CDR1 MNHNS, CDR2 SASEGT. The V and J ends lost 2 bases and 5 bases respectively, with 15 bases between them. In DNA form, the CDR3 reads TGTGCCAGCAGTGAAACTTGGTCAGTCGGGGAGACCCAGTACTTC. This gives the protein CASSETWSVGETQYF.

This sequence joins TRBV13 and TRBJ1-5; D perhaps matches TRBD1 (6 bases). The CDR3 consists of 15 residues. CDR1 is PRHDT, CDR2 FYEKMQ, per germline (reference sequence). V was pared by 5 bases and J by 0 bases, with 11 bases between. The CDR3 DNA reads as TGTGCCAGCAGCCACGCAGGGGATAGCAATCAGCCCCAGCATTTT. Amino acids: CASSHAGDSNQPQHF.

In its sample, this clonotype was seen many times. This chain joins TRBV7-2 and TRBJ1-1; a possible D gene is TRBD1 (6 bases). Germline CDR1 is SGHTA and CDR2 is FQGNSA. V dropped 5 bases and J dropped 1 base, with 11 bases sitting between them. This CDR3 spans 14 amino acids. Here the CDR3 reads CASSLGTPNTEAFF. The CDR3 DNA is TGTGCCAGCAGCCTCGGGACACCGAACACTGAAGCTTTCTTT.

On this clonotype itself: A read error may be the cause here, since a much bigger clone is one base away. This chain uses TRBV11-1 with TRBJ2-7; 8 bases map to TRBD2. The CDR3 length is 16 residues. CDR1 is SGHAT, CDR2 FQDESV, per germline (reference sequence). Here the CDR3 reads CASSLAGAGEWETQCF. In DNA form, the CDR3 reads TGTGCCAGCAGCTTAGCAGGAGCGGGAGAGTGGGAGACCCAGTGCTTC.

The chain uses TRBV24-1 and TRBJ2-7, with D tentatively TRBD1 (6 bases). V gave up 4 bases and J gave up 3 bases, with 15 bases separating them. The V gene's germline CDR1 is KGHDR and CDR2 SFDVKD. This CDR3 has 15 residues. CDR3 coding DNA: TGTGCCACCAGTGACTCAACGGACAGCTTCTACGAGCAGTACTTC. This sequence encodes CATSDSTDSFYEQYF.

This clonotype was picked up many times. The chain employs TRBV20-1 and TRBJ2-5; D perhaps matches TRBD2 (5 bases). The CDR3 is 15 residues long. Trimming took 0 bases from V and 1 from J, leaving 12 bases between them. Germline-derived CDR1 and CDR2 are DFQATT and SNEGSKA (reference sequence). The chain's CDR3 is CSARDPFRGQETQYF. CDR3 nucleotides: TGCAGTGCTAGAGATCCGTTCCGGGGCCAAGAGACCCAGTACTTC.

J is TRBJ2-7 and V is TRBV19; tentative D call: TRBD2 (6 bases). The V end was cut by 10 bases, the J end by 2 bases, with 15 bases between. Germline loops: CDR1 LNHDA, CDR2 SQIVND (reference sequence). The CDR3 runs to 13 residues. Here the CDR3 reads CATMDRGTYEQYF. CDR3 bases: TGTGCCACCATGGACCGCGGGACCTACGAGCAGTACTTC.

The table lists this clonotype with a few counts. J is TRBJ1-2 and V is TRBV28, with TRBD1 matching over 7 bases. Germline-derived CDR1 and CDR2 are MDHEN and SYDVKM. The ends lost 8 bases at V and 7 bases at J; junction bases unmatched: 28. This CDR3 is 19 amino acids long. The CDR3 reads CASRTRGAPGFRRRAGYTF. The CDR3 nucleotides read TGTGCCAGCCGAACCAGGGGGGCCCCAGGCTTCCGCAGGAGAGCTGGCTACACCTTC.

This clonotype was found many times. As DNA, the CDR3 is TGTGCCAGCAGTATTTTGACAGGGAATCAGCCCCAGCATTTT. It is translated as CASSILTGNQPQHF. The rearrangement uses TRBV28 and TRBJ1-5; TRBD1 matches at 7 bases. The CDR3 length is 14 residues. The germline CDR1 and CDR2 sequences are MDHEN and SYDVKM. V trimming: 5 bases; J trimming: 4 bases; junction bases outside the gene matches: 5.

The V call is TRBV7-9, the J call TRBJ2-7; 9 positions agree with TRBD1. V was clipped by 5 bases and J by 6 bases; unmatched bases: 2. Germline V lookup: CDR1 SEHNR, CDR2 FQNEAQ (reference sequence). The CDR3 runs to 12 residues. The CDR3 region is CASSPGQGEQYF. In nucleotides, the CDR3 is TGTGCCAGCAGCCCGGGACAGGGCGAGCAGTACTTC.

At least ten counts were recorded for this clonotype. The chain uses TRBV6-5 and TRBJ2-7, with TRBD2 matching 11 bases. The CDR3 spans 16 residues. The germline V gene has CDR1 MNHEY and CDR2 SVGAGI. Trimming at V came to 5 bases and at J to 6 bases, leaving 12 bases not matched to a gene. The CDR3 sequence is CASSPSGLAGGGEQYF. CDR3 DNA sequence: TGTGCCAGCAGTCCGAGCGGACTAGCGGGTGGTGGCGAGCAGTACTTC.

At least ten counts were recorded for this clonotype. The J gene is TRBJ2-7, the V gene TRBV7-9, with a possible D match to TRBD1 (6 bases). CDR1 is SEHNR, CDR2 FQNEAQ, per germline (reference sequence). Between the trimmed V and J ends, which lost 7 bases and 3 bases, there was a span of 16 bases. The CDR3 runs 14 residues. The CDR3 loop is CASNDRIDIYEQYF. The CDR3 nucleotides are TGTGCCAGCAACGACAGGATTGATATCTACGAGCAGTACTTC.

This clonotype occurred many times. As DNA, the CDR3 is TGTGCATGCTCGGGGGCTGGGGCAACTAATGAAAAACTGTTTTTT. Translation: CACSGAGATNEKLFF. This sequence joins TRBV28 and TRBJ1-4; a possible D gene is TRBD1 (6 bases). The CDR3 has 15 amino acids. Looked up from germline, CDR1 is MDHEN and CDR2 is SYDVKM.

This clonotype was counted many times. This chain connects TRBV7-2 to TRBJ2-2, with 7 bases matching TRBD1. There are 14 residues in the CDR3. From germline, CDR1 is SGHTA and CDR2 FQGNSA. V dropped 5 bases and J dropped 3; count of bases not matched to a gene: 3. The CDR3 here is CASSQGQYTGELFF. The CDR3 nucleotides read TGTGCCAGCAGCCAGGGACAGTACACCGGGGAGCTGTTTTTT.

The rearrangement links TRBV7-2 to TRBJ2-5; D perhaps matches TRBD2 (5 bases). Trimming took off 2 bases at V and 5 bases at J, with 15 bases between the two ends. CDR1 is SGHTA, CDR2 FQGNSA, per germline. This CDR3 is built from 15 residues. CDR3 nucleotide sequence: TGTGCCAGCAGCTTACTCGGTAGCGCCGCGGAGACCCAGTACTTC. Residues: CASSLLGSAAETQYF.

This clonotype was seen repeatedly, ten times or more. This rearrangement joins TRBV10-3 to TRBJ1-2, with D unresolved. Germline V CDR1 and CDR2: ENHRY, SYGVKD. The germline V and J ends were trimmed by 4 bases and 2 bases, with 11 bases remaining between them. The CDR3 spans 14 residues. The CDR3 here is CAISGKDGNYGYTF. The CDR3 region has the DNA TGTGCCATCAGTGGGAAGGACGGAAACTATGGCTACACCTTC.

The J gene is TRBJ2-2, the V gene TRBV28; 8 positions match TRBD2. Per the germline V gene, CDR1 is MDHEN and CDR2 is SYDVKM. This CDR3 has 15 amino acids. After removal of 4 bases from V and 4 bases from J, the junction contained 5 bases not matched to a gene. CDR3 sequence reads: CASSYGTRSTGELFF. The CDR3 DNA reads as TGTGCCAGCAGTTACGGGACTAGGAGCACCGGGGAGCTGTTTTTT.

This clonotype was recorded at least ten times. V is TRBV4-1 and J is TRBJ2-5; 10 bases line up with TRBD1. Germline lookup yields CDR1 MGHRA and CDR2 YSYEKL. The CDR3 has 16 amino acids. With V trimmed by 0 bases and J by 2 bases, 3 bases remained unmatched. The CDR3 loop is CASSQDRTGGQETQYF. CDR3 sequence (DNA): TGCGCCAGCAGCCAAGATAGGACAGGGGGACAAGAGACCCAGTACTTC.

Comment on this clonotype: A read error is possible here, since a much larger clone lies one base away. The chain employs TRBV4-1 and TRBJ1-2; possibly TRBD1 for D (5 bases). Germline V lookup: CDR1 MGHRA, CDR2 YSYEKL. With 0 bases removed from V and 4 bases from J, the gap between germline ends came to 15 bases. The CDR3 sequence is 16 residues long. The CDR3 region is CASSQDGTMSIYGYTF. The CDR3 DNA is TGCGCCAGCAGCCAAGATGGGACGATGTCTATCTATGGCTACACCTTC.